A single sample is the source of the 21 T cell receptor beta chains below, sequenced in a study of response to subunit inactivated influenza vaccine. Each CDR3 protein is one row after TCRdb ran MiXCR on the RT-PCR reads. The sample consists of fewer than 750,000 distinct CDR3 sequences, less than 15% of them appearing once. This material consisted of PBMCs from blood, taken approximately 13 days after vaccination. The receptor source for this set is a man aged 45-65 years who received an inactivated influenza vaccine.

The rearrangement joins TRBV24-1 to TRBJ2-2; D is unresolved. Germline assignment: CDR1 KGHDR and CDR2 SFDVKD. V was shortened by 4 bases and J by 2 bases, with 13 bases between the two germline ends. The CDR3 runs 16 residues. The CDR3 loop is CATSDSLDGNTGELFF. CDR3 in DNA: TGTGCCACCAGTGACAGCCTAGACGGCAACACCGGGGAGCTGTTTTTT.

This clonotype was seen more than once but under ten times. This chain links TRBV11-3 with TRBJ2-1, with TRBD2 identical over 11 bases. The CDR3 spans 15 residues. The germline gives CDR1 SGHNT, CDR2 YENEEA. The V and J ends lost 5 bases and 7 bases, in that order; junction bases with no gene match: 7. The CDR3 protein is CASSHTSGRGNEQFF. CDR3 in DNA: TGTGCCAGCAGCCACACTAGCGGGAGAGGGAATGAGCAGTTCTTC.

This clonotype was picked up a small number of times. The V gene is TRBV20-1, the J gene TRBJ2-2; 9 bases map to TRBD1. CDR1 is DFQATT, CDR2 SNEGSKA, per germline (reference sequence). V was pared by 1 base and J by 6 bases, with 9 bases of the junction left unmatched. The CDR3 contains 16 residues. Here the CDR3 reads CSARAPLGQGPGELFF. The CDR3 region has the DNA TGCAGTGCTAGAGCTCCCTTGGGACAGGGACCCGGGGAGCTGTTTTTT.

V and J are TRBV25-1 and TRBJ2-3; D tentatively fits TRBD1 or TRBD2 (5 bases each). CDR3 length: 17 amino acids. V was pared by 1 base and J by 6 bases, with 20 bases between. Per germline, CDR1 MGHDK and CDR2 SYGVNS. The CDR3 loop is CASSESVGARGFDTQYF. The CDR3 DNA reads as TGTGCCAGCAGTGAATCAGTGGGTGCGAGGGGTTTCGATACGCAGTATTTT.

The rearrangement uses TRBV5-6 and TRBJ2-7; D is possibly TRBD1 or TRBD2 (5 bases each). CDR1 SGHDT and CDR2 YYEEEE come from the germline V gene. V shed 7 bases and J shed 5 bases, with 25 bases lying between them. This CDR3 has 16 amino acids. The CDR3 protein is CASARGIGTLAHEQYF. The CDR3 DNA reads TGTGCCAGCGCCCGTGGAATCGGGACGTTGGCCCACGAGCAGTACTTC.

The J gene is TRBJ2-7, the V gene TRBV4-2; TRBD2 matches 10 bases. Germline CDR1 reads LGHNA; CDR2 reads YNFKEQ. V trimming: 1 base; J trimming: 2 bases; junction bases outside the gene matches: 2. The CDR3 length is 15 residues. DNA for the CDR3: TGTGCCAGCAGCCAAGGAAGCGGGGGGGCCTACGAGCAGTACTTC. Amino acid sequence: CASSQGSGGAYEQYF.

The chain is built from TRBV30 and TRBJ2-3; no firm D call. V lost 7 bases and J lost 6, with 8 bases in between. Germline V lookup: CDR1 GTSNPN, CDR2 SVGIG (reference sequence). This CDR3 is 10 amino acids long. In DNA form, the CDR3 reads TGTGCCTCCTTTAAGGATACGCAGTATTTT. Its protein product is CASFKDTQYF.

At least ten counts were recorded for this clonotype. The V call is TRBV4-3, the J call TRBJ2-1; a possible D gene is TRBD2 (6 bases). V lost 0 bases, J lost 4 bases, and 10 bases lay in between. Germline V lookup: CDR1 LGHNA, CDR2 YSLEER. The CDR3 is 15 residues long. The CDR3 sequence is CASSQDGGDYNEQFF. The CDR3 region has the DNA TGCGCCAGCAGCCAAGATGGAGGGGATTACAATGAGCAGTTCTTC.

This chain joins TRBV27 and TRBJ2-5, with TRBD1 identical over 8 bases. This CDR3 has 15 residues. CDR1 is MNHEY, CDR2 SMNVEV, per germline (reference sequence). The ends lost 3 bases at V and 4 bases at J; junction bases unmatched: 7. CDR3 in amino acids: CASSFSGGLGETQYF. The DNA for the CDR3 is TGTGCCAGCAGTTTTTCAGGGGGCTTAGGAGAGACCCAGTACTTC.

This clonotype has a count of ten or more. The V gene is TRBV29-1, the J gene TRBJ1-5, with a possible D match to TRBD1 (6 bases). CDR3 length equals 14 residues. From germline, CDR1 is SQVTM and CDR2 ANQGSEA. V lost 4 bases, J lost 1 base, and 11 bases lay in between. CDR3 sequence: CSVAGEASNQPQHF. The CDR3 DNA sequence: TGCAGCGTTGCAGGGGAGGCGAGCAATCAGCCCCAGCATTTT. Full variable domain (missing parts from reference TRBV29-1 and TRBJ1-5): SAVISQKPSRDICQRGTSLTIQCQVDSQVTMMFWYRQQPGQSLTLIATANQGSEATYESGFVIDKFPISRPNLTFSTLTVSNMSPEDSSIYLCSVAGEASNQPQHFGDGTRLSIL.

The chain recombines TRBV6-1 with TRBJ1-2; possible D gene TRBD1, 5 bases. Germline CDR1 and CDR2: MNHNS and SASEGT. The germline V and J ends were trimmed by 8 bases and 3 bases, with 13 bases remaining between them. The CDR3 consists of 13 residues. CDR3 nucleotides: TGTGCCAGCCGAAACTTGGGGGACTATGGCTACACCTTC. Its translation is CASRNLGDYGYTF.

This clonotype has only a few counts. The genes are TRBV25-1 and TRBJ1-4; tentative D call: TRBD1 (6 bases). V gave up 4 bases and J gave up 8 bases, with 14 bases separating them. Germline V gene sequence: CDR1 MGHDK, CDR2 SYGVNS. This CDR3 spans 14 amino acids. CDR3 bases: TGTGCCAGCAGTGGAAACAGGGCCCGAGAAAAACTGTTTTTT. It translates to CASSGNRAREKLFF. The full variable domain, with the rest looked up from reference TRBV25-1 and TRBJ1-4, is EADIYQTPRYLVIGTGKKITLECSQTMGHDKMYWYQQDPGMELHLIHYSYGVNSTEKGDLSSESTVSRIRTEHFPLTLESARPSHTSQYLCASSGNRAREKLFFGSGTQLSVL.

The rearrangement links TRBV12-3 or TRBV12-4 to TRBJ2-2; D remains ambiguous. This CDR3 is 14 amino acids long. V gave up 6 bases and J gave up 5 bases, with 13 bases separating them. The CDR3 region is CASSALIGTGELFF. The CDR3 region has the DNA TGTGCCAGCAGCGCCCTCATTGGTACCGGGGAGCTGTTTTTT.

This clonotype has a handful of counts. V and J are TRBV4-3 and TRBJ2-1; 11 bases line up with TRBD2. This CDR3 comprises 17 residues. Per the germline V gene, CDR1 is LGHNA and CDR2 is YSLEER. V dropped 3 bases and J dropped 8; count of bases not matched to a gene: 12. DNA of the CDR3: TGCGCCAGCAGCCAGCAACACTCACTAGCGGGAGCTTATGAGCAGTTCTTC. Translated, it gives CASSQQHSLAGAYEQFF.

V gene TRBV29-1 combines with J gene TRBJ1-2, with D tentatively TRBD1 (5 bases). Germline CDR1 and CDR2: SQVTM and ANQGSEA. V was shortened by 3 bases and J by 6 bases, with 20 bases between the two germline ends. The CDR3 covers 15 residues. CDR3 protein: CSVDSSGGDSDGYTF. The DNA of the CDR3 is TGCAGCGTTGATAGCTCAGGAGGGGATTCAGATGGCTACACCTTC.

The rearrangement links TRBV20-1 to TRBJ1-5, with 7 bases matching TRBD1. The V and J ends lost 0 bases and 2 bases, in that order; junction bases with no gene match: 7. CDR1 DFQATT and CDR2 SNEGSKA come from the germline V gene (reference sequence). CDR3 length: 16 residues. The CDR3: CSARDIYRGGNQPQHF. In nucleotides, the CDR3 is TGCAGTGCTAGAGACATCTACAGGGGCGGCAATCAGCCCCAGCATTTT.

This chain joins TRBV12-3 or TRBV12-4 and TRBJ1-1; D uncertain. The V end lost 7 bases, the J end lost 1 base, and 13 bases lay between the germline ends. This CDR3 contains 14 residues. The CDR3 DNA reads TGTGCCAGCACTGTCGGTGACACGAACACTGAAGCTTTCTTT. This codes for CASTVGDTNTEAFF.

This rearrangement joins TRBV3-1 to TRBJ2-7; 13 bases are a match to TRBD2. Germline CDR1 reads LGHDT; CDR2 reads YNNKEL (reference sequence). This CDR3 comprises 16 residues. With V trimmed by 8 bases and J by 0 bases, 7 bases remained unmatched. The CDR3 DNA sequence: TGTGCCAGCGAGAGGACTAGCGGGGGCCCCTCCTACGAGCAGTACTTC. It encodes CASERTSGGPSYEQYF.

There are a few counts of this clonotype. The chain combines TRBV7-2 with TRBJ2-7; TRBD1 might be the D (5 bases). The germline gives CDR1 SGHTA, CDR2 FQGNSA. V dropped 0 bases and J dropped 11 bases, with 14 bases sitting between them. This CDR3 has 13 residues. CDR3 sequence: CASSLAQSLGEYF. CDR3 DNA sequence: TGTGCCAGCAGCTTAGCACAGTCCTTAGGGGAGTACTTC. Full variable domain (remainder filled in from reference TRBV7-2 and TRBJ2-7): GAGVSQSPSNKVTEKGKDVELRCDPISGHTALYWYRQSLGQGLEFLIYFQGNSAPDKSGLPSDRFSAERTGGSVSTLTIQRTQQEDSAVYLCASSLAQSLGEYFGPGTRLTVT.

Comments on this clonotype: At one boundary the junction diverges from the germline segment, which might be a read error. The chain recombines TRBV12-3 or TRBV12-4 with TRBJ1-6; D gene unclear. The CDR3 totals 14 residues. CDR3 loop: CASSLYPHNSPLLF. The CDR3 region has the DNA TGTGCCAGCTCACTCTACCCCCATAATTCACCCCTCCTCTTT.

This clonotype has only a few counts. V is TRBV7-3 and J is TRBJ2-1; 14 bases agree with TRBD2. J gave up 13 bases and V 2 bases, and 7 bases lay outside the gene matches. The CDR3 totals 15 residues. The germline V gene has CDR1 SGHTA and CDR2 FQGTGA. In DNA, the CDR3 is TGTGCCAGCAGCTTAGGGGGACTAGCGGGAGAGGGACAGTTCTTC. Protein product: CASSLGGLAGEGQFF.